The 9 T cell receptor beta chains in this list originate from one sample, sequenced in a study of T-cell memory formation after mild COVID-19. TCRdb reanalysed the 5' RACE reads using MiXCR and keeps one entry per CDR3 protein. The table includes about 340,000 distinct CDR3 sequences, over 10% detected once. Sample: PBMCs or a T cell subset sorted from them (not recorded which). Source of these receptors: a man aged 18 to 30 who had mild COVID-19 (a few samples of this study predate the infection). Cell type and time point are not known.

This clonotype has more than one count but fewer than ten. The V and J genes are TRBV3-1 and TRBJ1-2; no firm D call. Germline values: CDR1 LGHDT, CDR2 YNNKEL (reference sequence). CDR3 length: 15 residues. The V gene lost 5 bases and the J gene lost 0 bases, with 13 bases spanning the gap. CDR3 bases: TGTGCCAGCAGCACACCAGGCGTTTCTAACTATGGCTACACCTTC. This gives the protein CASSTPGVSNYGYTF. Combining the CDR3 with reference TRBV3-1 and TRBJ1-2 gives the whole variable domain DTAVSQTPKYLVTQMGNDKSIKCEQNLGHDTMYWYKQDSKKFLKIMFSYNNKELIINETVPNRFSPKSPDKAHLNLHINSLELGDSAVYFCASSTPGVSNYGYTFGSGTRLTVV.

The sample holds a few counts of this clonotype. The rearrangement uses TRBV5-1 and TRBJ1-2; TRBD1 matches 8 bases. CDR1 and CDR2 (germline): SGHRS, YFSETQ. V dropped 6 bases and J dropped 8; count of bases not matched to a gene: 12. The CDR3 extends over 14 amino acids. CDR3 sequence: CASTSGGPADGYTF. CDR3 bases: TGCGCCAGCACCTCAGGGGGCCCCGCCGACGGCTACACCTTC.

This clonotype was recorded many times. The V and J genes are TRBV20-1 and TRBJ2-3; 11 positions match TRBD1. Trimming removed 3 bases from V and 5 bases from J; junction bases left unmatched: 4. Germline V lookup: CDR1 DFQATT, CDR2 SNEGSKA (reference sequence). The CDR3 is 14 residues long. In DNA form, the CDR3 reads TGCAGTGCTAGTAGGACAGGGGGCGAAGATACGCAGTATTTT. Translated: CSASRTGGEDTQYF.

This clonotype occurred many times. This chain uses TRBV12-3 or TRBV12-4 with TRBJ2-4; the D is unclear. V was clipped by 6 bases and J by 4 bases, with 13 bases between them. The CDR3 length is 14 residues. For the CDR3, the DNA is TGTGCCAGCAGACCCCGGGCGGCTAAAAACATTCAGTACTTC. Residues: CASRPRAAKNIQYF.

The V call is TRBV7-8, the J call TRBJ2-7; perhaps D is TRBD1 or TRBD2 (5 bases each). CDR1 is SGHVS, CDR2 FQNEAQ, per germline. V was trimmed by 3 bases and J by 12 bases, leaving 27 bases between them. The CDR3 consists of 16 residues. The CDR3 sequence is CASSFHNPGAGPTMYF. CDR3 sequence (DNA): TGTGCCAGCAGCTTCCACAACCCCGGGGCAGGACCTACGATGTACTTC.

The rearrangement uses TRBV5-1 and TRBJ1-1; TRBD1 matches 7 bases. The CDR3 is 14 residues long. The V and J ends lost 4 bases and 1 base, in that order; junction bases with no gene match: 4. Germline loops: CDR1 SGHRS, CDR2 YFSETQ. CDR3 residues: CASSRDRANTEAFF. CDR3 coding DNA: TGCGCCAGCAGCAGAGACAGGGCGAACACTGAAGCTTTCTTT. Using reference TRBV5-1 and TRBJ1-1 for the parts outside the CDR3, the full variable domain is KAGVTQTPRYLIKTRGQQVTLSCSPISGHRSVSWYQQTPGQGLQFLFEYFSETQRNKGNFPGRFSGRQFSNSRSEMNVSTLELGDSALYLCASSRDRANTEAFFGQGTRLTVV.

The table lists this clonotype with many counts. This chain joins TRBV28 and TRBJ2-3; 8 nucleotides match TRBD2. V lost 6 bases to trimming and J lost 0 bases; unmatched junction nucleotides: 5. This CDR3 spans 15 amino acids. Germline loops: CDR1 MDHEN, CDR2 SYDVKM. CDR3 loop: CASSHQRGSTDTQYF. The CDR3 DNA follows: TGTGCCAGCAGCCACCAGCGGGGGAGCACAGATACGCAGTATTTT.

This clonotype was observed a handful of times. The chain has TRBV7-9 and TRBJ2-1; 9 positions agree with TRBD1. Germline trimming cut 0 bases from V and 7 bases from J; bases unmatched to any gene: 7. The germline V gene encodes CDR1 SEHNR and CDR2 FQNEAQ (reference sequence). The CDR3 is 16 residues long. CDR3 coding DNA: TGTGCCAGCAGCTTAGCGTCGGGACAGGGTGCGAATGAGCAGTTCTTC. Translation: CASSLASGQGANEQFF.

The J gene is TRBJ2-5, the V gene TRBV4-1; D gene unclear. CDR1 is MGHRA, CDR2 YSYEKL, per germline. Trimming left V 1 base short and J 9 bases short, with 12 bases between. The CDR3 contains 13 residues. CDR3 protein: CASSQGAPEPQYF. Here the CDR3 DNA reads TGCGCCAGCAGCCAAGGGGCCCCGGAGCCCCAGTACTTC.